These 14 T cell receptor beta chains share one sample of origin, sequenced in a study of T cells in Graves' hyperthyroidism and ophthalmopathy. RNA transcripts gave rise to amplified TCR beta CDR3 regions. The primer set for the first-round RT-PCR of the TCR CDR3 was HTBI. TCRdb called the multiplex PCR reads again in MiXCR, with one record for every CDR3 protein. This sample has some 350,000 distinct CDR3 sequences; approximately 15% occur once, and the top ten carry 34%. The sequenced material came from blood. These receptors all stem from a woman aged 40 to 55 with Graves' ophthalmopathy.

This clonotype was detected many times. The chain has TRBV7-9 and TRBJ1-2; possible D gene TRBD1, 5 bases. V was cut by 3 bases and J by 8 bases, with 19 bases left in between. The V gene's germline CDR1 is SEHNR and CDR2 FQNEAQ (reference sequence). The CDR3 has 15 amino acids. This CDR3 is CASSFEKGGQSGYTF. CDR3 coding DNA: TGTGCCAGCAGCTTCGAAAAGGGAGGACAAAGCGGCTACACCTTC. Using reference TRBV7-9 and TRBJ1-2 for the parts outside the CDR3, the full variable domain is DTGVSQNPRHKITKRGQNVTFRCDPISEHNRLYWYRQTLGQGPEFLTYFQNEAQLEKSRLLSDRFSAERPKGSFSTLEIQRTEQGDSAMYLCASSFEKGGQSGYTFGSGTRLTVV.

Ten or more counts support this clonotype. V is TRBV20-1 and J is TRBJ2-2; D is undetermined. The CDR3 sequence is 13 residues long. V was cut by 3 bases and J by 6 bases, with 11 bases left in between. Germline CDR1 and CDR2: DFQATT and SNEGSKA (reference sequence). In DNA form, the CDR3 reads TGCAGTGCTAGTAGGACCTTGGCCGGGGAGCTGTTTTTT. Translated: CSASRTLAGELFF.

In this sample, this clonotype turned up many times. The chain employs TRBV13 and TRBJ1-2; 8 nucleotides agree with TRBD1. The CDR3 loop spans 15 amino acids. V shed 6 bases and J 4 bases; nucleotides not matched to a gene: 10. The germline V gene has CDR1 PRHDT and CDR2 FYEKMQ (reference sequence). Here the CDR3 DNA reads TGTGCCAGCAGACCAGAGGGGGACAGGCTCTATGGCTACACCTTC. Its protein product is CASRPEGDRLYGYTF.

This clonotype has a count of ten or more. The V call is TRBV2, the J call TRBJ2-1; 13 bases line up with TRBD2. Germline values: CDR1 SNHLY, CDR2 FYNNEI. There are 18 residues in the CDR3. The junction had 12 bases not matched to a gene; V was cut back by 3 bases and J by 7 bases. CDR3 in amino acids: CASSDRTSGRASGNEQFF. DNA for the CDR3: TGTGCCAGCAGTGATCGAACTAGCGGGAGGGCCTCGGGGAATGAGCAGTTCTTC.

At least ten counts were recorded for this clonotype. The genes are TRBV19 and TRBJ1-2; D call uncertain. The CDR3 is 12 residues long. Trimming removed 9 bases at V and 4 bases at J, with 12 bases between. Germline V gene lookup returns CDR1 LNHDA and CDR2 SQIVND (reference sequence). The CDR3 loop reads CASYHEFYGYTF. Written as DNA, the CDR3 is TGTGCCAGCTATCACGAATTCTATGGCTACACCTTC.

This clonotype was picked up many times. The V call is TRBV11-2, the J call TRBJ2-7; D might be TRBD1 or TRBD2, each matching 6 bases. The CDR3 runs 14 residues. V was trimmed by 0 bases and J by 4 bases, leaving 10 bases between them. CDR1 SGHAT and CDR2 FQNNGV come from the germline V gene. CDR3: CASSLERGPYEQYF. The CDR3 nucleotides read TGTGCCAGCAGCTTAGAACGGGGGCCGTACGAGCAGTACTTC.

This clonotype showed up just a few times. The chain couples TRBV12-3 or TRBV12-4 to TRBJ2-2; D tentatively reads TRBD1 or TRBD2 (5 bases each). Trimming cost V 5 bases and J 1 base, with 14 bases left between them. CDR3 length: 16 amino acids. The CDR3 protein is CASSHTGTVNTGELFF. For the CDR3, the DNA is TGTGCCAGCAGTCATACCGGGACGGTGAACACCGGGGAGCTGTTTTTT.

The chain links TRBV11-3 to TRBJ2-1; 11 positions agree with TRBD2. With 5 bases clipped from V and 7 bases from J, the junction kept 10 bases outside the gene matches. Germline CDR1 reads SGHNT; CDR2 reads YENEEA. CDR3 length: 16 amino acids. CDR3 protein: CASSPLPGLAANEQFF. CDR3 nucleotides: TGTGCCAGCAGCCCCCTCCCGGGACTAGCGGCTAATGAGCAGTTCTTC.

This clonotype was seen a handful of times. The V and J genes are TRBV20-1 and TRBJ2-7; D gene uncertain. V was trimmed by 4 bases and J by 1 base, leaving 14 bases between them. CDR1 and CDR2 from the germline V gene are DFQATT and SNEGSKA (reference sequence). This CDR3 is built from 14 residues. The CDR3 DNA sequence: TGCAGTGCTAAATCGACGCGGCGGTCCTACGAGCAGTACTTC. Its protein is CSAKSTRRSYEQYF.

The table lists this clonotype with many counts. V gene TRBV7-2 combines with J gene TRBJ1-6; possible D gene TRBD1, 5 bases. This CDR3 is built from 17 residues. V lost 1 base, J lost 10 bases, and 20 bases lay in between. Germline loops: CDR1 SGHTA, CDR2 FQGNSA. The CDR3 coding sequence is TGTGCCAGCAGCTTAGGGCCCGCAGGGATGTCGGGGTCACCCCTCCACTTT. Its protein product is CASSLGPAGMSGSPLHF. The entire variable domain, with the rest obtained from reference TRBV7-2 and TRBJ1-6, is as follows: GAGVSQSPSNKVTEKGKDVELRCDPISGHTALYWYRQSLGQGLEFLIYFQGNSAPDKSGLPSDRFSAERTGGSVSTLTIQRTQQEDSAVYLCASSLGPAGMSGSPLHFGNGTRLTVT.

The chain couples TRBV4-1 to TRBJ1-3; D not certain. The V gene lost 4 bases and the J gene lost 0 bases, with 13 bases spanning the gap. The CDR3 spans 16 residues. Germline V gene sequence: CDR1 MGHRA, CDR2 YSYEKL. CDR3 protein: CASSLGSSSSGNTIYF. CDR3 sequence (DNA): TGCGCCAGCAGCCTTGGTAGCTCGAGCTCTGGAAACACCATATATTTT.

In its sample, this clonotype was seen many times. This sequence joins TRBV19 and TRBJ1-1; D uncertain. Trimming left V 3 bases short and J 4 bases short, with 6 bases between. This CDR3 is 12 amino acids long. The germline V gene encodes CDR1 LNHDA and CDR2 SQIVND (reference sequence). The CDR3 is CASSIGVTEAFF. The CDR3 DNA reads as TGTGCCAGTAGTATCGGGGTCACTGAAGCTTTCTTT. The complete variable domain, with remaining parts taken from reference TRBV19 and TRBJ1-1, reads DGGITQSPKYLFRKEGQNVTLSCEQNLNHDAMYWYRQDPGQGLRLIYYSQIVNDFQKGDIAEGYSVSREKKESFPLTVTSAQKNPTAFYLCASSIGVTEAFFGQGTRLTVV.

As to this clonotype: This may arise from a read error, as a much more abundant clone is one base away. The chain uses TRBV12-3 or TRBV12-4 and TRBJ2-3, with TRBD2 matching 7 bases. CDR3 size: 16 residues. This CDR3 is CASGLRLAERTDTQYF. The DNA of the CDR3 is TGTGCCAGCGGTTTACGTCTAGCGGAGCGCACAGATACGCAGTATTTT.

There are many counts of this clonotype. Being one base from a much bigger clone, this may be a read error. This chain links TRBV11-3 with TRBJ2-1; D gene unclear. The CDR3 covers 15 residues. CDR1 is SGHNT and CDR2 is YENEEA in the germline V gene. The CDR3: CASSFGPSSYNEHFF. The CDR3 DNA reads TGTGCCAGCAGCTTTGGTCCGAGCTCCTACAATGAGCATTTCTTC.